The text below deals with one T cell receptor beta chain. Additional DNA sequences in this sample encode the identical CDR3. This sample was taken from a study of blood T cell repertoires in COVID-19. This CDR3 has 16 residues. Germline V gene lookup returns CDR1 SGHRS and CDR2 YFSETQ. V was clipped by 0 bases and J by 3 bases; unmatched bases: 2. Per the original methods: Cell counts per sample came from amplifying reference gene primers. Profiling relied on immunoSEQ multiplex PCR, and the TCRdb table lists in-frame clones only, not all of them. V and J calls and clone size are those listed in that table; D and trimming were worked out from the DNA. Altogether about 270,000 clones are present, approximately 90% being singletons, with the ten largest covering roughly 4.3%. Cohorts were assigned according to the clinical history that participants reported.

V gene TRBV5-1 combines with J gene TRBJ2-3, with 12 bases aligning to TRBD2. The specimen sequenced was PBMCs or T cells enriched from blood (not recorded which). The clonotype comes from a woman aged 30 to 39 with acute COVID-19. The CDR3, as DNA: TGCGCCAGCAGCTTGGGGGGGACTAGCGGGACAGATACGCAGTATTTT. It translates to CASSLGGTSGTDTQYF.